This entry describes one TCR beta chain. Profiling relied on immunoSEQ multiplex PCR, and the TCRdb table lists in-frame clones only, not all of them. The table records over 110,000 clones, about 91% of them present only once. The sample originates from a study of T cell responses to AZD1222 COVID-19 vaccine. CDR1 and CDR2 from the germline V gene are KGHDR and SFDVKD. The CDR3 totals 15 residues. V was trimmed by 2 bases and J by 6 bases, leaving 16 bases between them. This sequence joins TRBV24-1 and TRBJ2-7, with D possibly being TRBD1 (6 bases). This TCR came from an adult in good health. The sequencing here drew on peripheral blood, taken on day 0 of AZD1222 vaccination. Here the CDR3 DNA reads TGTGCCACCAGTGATTCGAGCACAGGGAGTAGCGAGCAGTACTTC. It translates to CATSDSSTGSSEQYF.